This TCR beta chain was retrieved from a study of blood T cell repertoires in COVID-19. On the study more broadly: Researchers got acute and convalescent COVID-19 samples from the United States, Italy and Spain. From T cells, B-cell-depleted T cells, or PBMCs came the material, which was cDNA or gDNA.

Trimming took 1 base from V and 7 from J; bases not matched to a gene: 4. The CDR3 runs to 14 residues. Germline V lookup: CDR1 SGHDT, CDR2 YYEEEE. How the authors handled the data: By means of reference gene primer amplification, nucleated cell counts were estimated. Assay: immunoSEQ multiplex PCR; the TCRdb copy retains only in-frame clones and omits some. That table is the source of V, J and clone size, and D and trimming were worked out from the DNA. The sample carries tens of thousands of clones, approximately 82% recorded once. The specimen was peripheral blood. The chain combines TRBV5-6 with TRBJ2-3; the match to TRBD1 covers 9 bases. The TCR originated in a human donor in a cohort sampled during active COVID-19. CDR3 sequence (DNA): TGTGCCAGCAGCTTGTTACAGGGGGCAAATACGCAGTATTTT. Translated: CASSLLQGANTQYF.